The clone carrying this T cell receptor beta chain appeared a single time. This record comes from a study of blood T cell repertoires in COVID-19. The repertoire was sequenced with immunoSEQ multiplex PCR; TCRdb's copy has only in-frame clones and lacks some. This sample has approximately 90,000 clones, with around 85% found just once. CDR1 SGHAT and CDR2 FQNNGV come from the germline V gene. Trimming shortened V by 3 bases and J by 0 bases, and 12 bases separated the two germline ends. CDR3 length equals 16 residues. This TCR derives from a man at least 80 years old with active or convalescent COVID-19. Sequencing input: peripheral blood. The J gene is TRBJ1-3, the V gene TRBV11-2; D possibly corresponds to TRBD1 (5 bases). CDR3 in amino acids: CASSFNRLNSGNTIYF. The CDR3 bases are TGTGCCAGCAGCTTCAACAGGTTAAACTCTGGAAACACCATATATTTT.